The 30 T cell receptor beta chains reported below all come from one sample, sequenced in a study of T-cell memory formation after mild COVID-19 (dated by TCRdb to the early 2020s). Libraries were built with 5' RACE. Sequencing used an Illumina NovaSeq 6000. Through fastp at Q25 and MiXCR, TCRdb rebuilt clones from the public reads, retaining in-frame beta chains. Records with the same CDR3 protein are collapsed into one entry carrying the most frequent genes and DNA. For this sample there are about 110,000 distinct CDR3 sequences; about 18% appear just once. The ten largest clones take up roughly 6% of the sample. Specimen: PBMCs or a T cell subset sorted from them (not recorded which). The receptors were sampled from a man between 18 and 29 years old who had mild COVID-19 (a few samples of this study predate the infection). The sample titles of this study are shuffled in the database, so cell type and time point are left out; the donor was told from shared clones.

This rearrangement joins TRBV9 to TRBJ2-5; the D gene is possibly TRBD1 (5 bases). The CDR3 is made up of 13 amino acids. CDR1 is SGDLS and CDR2 is YYNGEE in the germline V gene. The germline V and J ends were trimmed by 4 bases and 3 bases, with 10 bases remaining between them. The CDR3 protein is CASSPGPEETQYF. The CDR3 nucleotides are TGTGCCAGCAGCCCAGGGCCCGAAGAGACCCAGTACTTC.

The V call is TRBV9, the J call TRBJ1-1; D gene uncertain. Germline CDR1 and CDR2: SGDLS and YYNGEE. V lost 2 bases and J 11 bases, leaving 19 bases between the germline ends. The length of the CDR3 is 14 residues. The CDR3 DNA reads TGTGCCAGCAGCGTCGATTACTTGCCTTTTGAGGCTTTCTTT. It encodes CASSVDYLPFEAFF.

This clonotype was detected a few times. The CDR3 protein is CASSWAGNTIYF. DNA for the CDR3: TGTGCCAGCAGTTGGGCCGGAAACACCATATATTTT. The gene calls are TRBV28 and TRBJ1-3; the D is unclear. Germline V gene lookup returns CDR1 MDHEN and CDR2 SYDVKM. The CDR3 is made up of 12 amino acids. Trimming removed 4 bases from V and 4 bases from J, with 5 bases in between.

This clonotype was observed a few times. V usage is TRBV2 and J usage is TRBJ2-5, with D perhaps matching TRBD2 (6 bases). The germline V gene encodes CDR1 SNHLY and CDR2 FYNNEI. V lost 8 bases and J 0 bases, leaving 13 bases between the germline ends. This CDR3 comprises 14 residues. CDR3 protein: CASQHRGYQETQYF. The DNA for the CDR3 is TGTGCCAGCCAGCACCGGGGGTACCAAGAGACCCAGTACTTC.

This rearrangement joins TRBV28 to TRBJ1-2; 9 positions match TRBD1. V shed 3 bases and J 7 bases; nucleotides not matched to a gene: 9. The CDR3 contains 15 residues. Per the germline V gene, CDR1 is MDHEN and CDR2 is SYDVKM. CDR3 amino acids: CASSFHRGQLGGYTF. CDR3 in DNA: TGTGCCAGCAGTTTCCACAGGGGGCAGTTGGGTGGCTACACCTTC.

The chain combines TRBV5-1 with TRBJ1-6, with D hard to call. Germline V gene sequence: CDR1 SGHRS, CDR2 YFSETQ. The CDR3 totals 15 residues. Trimming took off 4 bases at V and 10 bases at J, with 18 bases between the two ends. The DNA for the CDR3 is TGCGCCAGCAGCCAGATGGGATCTCTGGGGTCACCCCTCCACTTT. The encoded protein is CASSQMGSLGSPLHF.

This clonotype occurred a few times. The V and J genes are TRBV9 and TRBJ1-4, with no clear D. V was trimmed by 4 bases and J by 6 bases, leaving 19 bases between them. Germline-derived CDR1 and CDR2 are SGDLS and YYNGEE. The CDR3 spans 16 residues. As DNA, the CDR3 is TGTGCCAGCAGCCGCGAGTCTCTCCGCGGGGATGAAAAACTGTTTTTT. It specifies CASSRESLRGDEKLFF.

This clonotype appeared a few times. This sequence joins TRBV12-3 or TRBV12-4 and TRBJ1-5; 7 positions agree with TRBD1. V lost 5 bases, J lost 5 bases, and 9 bases stayed unmatched. The CDR3 consists of 15 residues. CDR3 in DNA: TGTGCCAGCAGTCAAACCGGGACAGAATATCAGCCCCAGCATTTT. This translates into CASSQTGTEYQPQHF.

There are a few counts of this clonotype. The chain joins TRBV18 to TRBJ2-3, with 13 positions matching TRBD2. Germline V lookup: CDR1 KGHSH, CDR2 LQKENI. After removal of 8 bases from V and 3 bases from J, the junction contained 2 bases not matched to a gene. The CDR3 sequence is 14 residues long. DNA for the CDR3: TGTGCCAGCACGGGACTAGCGGGGACAGATACGCAGTATTTT. It codes for CASTGLAGTDTQYF.

This clonotype was seen at least ten times. The chain has TRBV10-3 and TRBJ2-3, with D possibly being TRBD1 (6 bases). V was shortened by 11 bases and J by 1 base, with 13 bases between the two germline ends. Germline V gene sequence: CDR1 ENHRY, CDR2 SYGVKD. The CDR3 sequence is 13 residues long. CDR3 residues: CAVRDTGTDTQYF. DNA of the CDR3: TGTGCCGTTAGGGACACAGGCACAGATACGCAGTATTTT.

This clonotype was counted only a few times. The chain carries TRBV7-2 and TRBJ1-5; the D gene is possibly TRBD1 (6 bases). V was cut by 3 bases and J by 5 bases, with 17 bases left in between. The CDR3 has 16 amino acids. The germline CDR1 and CDR2 sequences are SGHTA and FQGNSA. The CDR3 region is CASSLSGARRDQPQHF. For the CDR3, the DNA is TGTGCCAGCAGCTTGTCAGGGGCGCGCAGGGATCAGCCCCAGCATTTT. Full variable domain (missing parts from reference TRBV7-2 and TRBJ1-5): GAGVSQSPSNKVTEKGKDVELRCDPISGHTALYWYRQSLGQGLEFLIYFQGNSAPDKSGLPSDRFSAERTGGSVSTLTIQRTQQEDSAVYLCASSLSGARRDQPQHFGDGTRLSIL.

This clonotype was found a few times. The chain employs TRBV15 and TRBJ1-4; unclear D gene. V was clipped by 7 bases and J by 0 bases, with 12 bases between them. Per the germline V gene, CDR1 is LNHNV and CDR2 is YYDKDF (reference sequence). The CDR3 consists of 15 residues. Here the CDR3 DNA reads TGTGCCACCACTTACGGGTTATCAACTAATGAAAAACTGTTTTTT. Translation: CATTYGLSTNEKLFF.

This clonotype turned up a few times. The chain joins TRBV5-1 to TRBJ1-1; a possible D gene is TRBD1 (5 bases). Deletions cut 0 bases from V and 11 bases from J, with 14 bases between. The CDR3 is 13 residues long. From germline, CDR1 is SGHRS and CDR2 YFSETQ. CDR3 sequence (DNA): TGCGCCAGCAGCTTGGGACAGCGGACGGGCGCTTTCTTT. Protein sequence: CASSLGQRTGAFF.

This clonotype was counted ten times or more. The chain couples TRBV4-2 to TRBJ2-2; perhaps D is TRBD1 or TRBD2 (5 bases each). Germline V gene lookup returns CDR1 LGHNA and CDR2 YNFKEQ. Trimming cost V 1 base and J 9 bases, with 9 bases left between them. The CDR3 length is 13 residues. CDR3: CASSQVRDRELFF. In DNA form, the CDR3 reads TGTGCCAGCAGCCAAGTTAGGGACCGGGAGCTGTTTTTT.

This clonotype was seen at least ten times. V gene TRBV20-1 combines with J gene TRBJ2-7; TRBD2 matches at 9 bases. The CDR3 length is 15 residues. CDR1 and CDR2 from the germline V gene are DFQATT and SNEGSKA (reference sequence). The ends lost 4 bases at V and 6 bases at J; junction bases unmatched: 13. CDR3 nucleotides: TGCAGTGCTAAGATGACTAGCGGAATAGCGTCCGAGCAGTACTTC. As protein: CSAKMTSGIASEQYF.

There are a few counts of this clonotype. The chain is built from TRBV25-1 and TRBJ2-7; D not resolved. The CDR3 totals 12 residues. Germline V gene lookup returns CDR1 MGHDK and CDR2 SYGVNS. Between the trimmed V and J ends, which lost 5 bases and 5 bases, there was a span of 10 bases. This CDR3 reads CASSPWADEQYF. The CDR3 DNA follows: TGTGCCAGCAGTCCCTGGGCAGACGAGCAGTACTTC.

V and J are TRBV27 and TRBJ1-6; 7 positions agree with TRBD1. This CDR3 region has 15 residues. Germline V gene data show CDR1 as MNHEY and CDR2 as SMNVEV (reference sequence). V was clipped by 6 bases and J by 4 bases; unmatched bases: 6. Written as DNA, the CDR3 is TGTGCCAGCAGCTCTCCAGGGGGTTATAATTCACCCCTCCACTTT. Residues: CASSSPGGYNSPLHF.

The gene calls are TRBV5-1 and TRBJ1-1; D is undetermined. Trimming took off 0 bases at V and 0 bases at J, with 12 bases between the two ends. Germline CDR1 reads SGHRS; CDR2 reads YFSETQ. This CDR3 is built from 16 residues. The CDR3 region is CASSLGHTLMNTEAFF. The CDR3 bases are TGCGCCAGCAGCTTGGGACACACCCTGATGAACACTGAAGCTTTCTTT.

This clonotype was recorded many times. At one end the junction does not follow the germline gene, possibly because of a read error. V and J are TRBV7-7 and TRBJ2-3; D ambiguous. Germline CDR1 and CDR2: SSHAT and FNYEAQ (reference sequence). The CDR3 is made up of 14 amino acids. CDR3 amino acids: CASSLGSSTDTQYF. The CDR3 nucleotides are TGTGCTAGCAGCTTAGGCTCTAGCACAGATACGCAGTATTTT.

This clonotype has a handful of counts. This rearrangement joins TRBV7-6 to TRBJ2-1; no clear D. Trimming pared 0 bases from V and 10 bases from J, leaving 10 bases between. CDR3 length: 13 amino acids. Per germline, CDR1 SGHVS and CDR2 FNYEAQ. The CDR3, as DNA: TGTGCCAGCAGCTTAGCCTTCCCTCAGGAGCAGTTCTTC. Translation: CASSLAFPQEQFF.

This clonotype was seen more than once but under ten times. The V gene is TRBV20-1, the J gene TRBJ2-3; 9 bases align to TRBD1. CDR1 and CDR2 (germline): DFQATT, SNEGSKA (reference sequence). Trimming at V came to 1 base and at J to 6 bases, leaving 8 bases not matched to a gene. There are 15 residues in the CDR3. The CDR3 DNA reads TGCAGTGCTAGAGTGGGGACAGGGATGGGCGATACGCAGTATTTT. Its translation is CSARVGTGMGDTQYF.

This rearrangement joins TRBV4-1 to TRBJ2-1, with TRBD2 matching 10 bases. Unmatched junction bases numbered 8, after V lost 1 base and J lost 5 bases. This CDR3 has 17 residues. CDR1 and CDR2 from the germline V gene are MGHRA and YSYEKL. CDR3 coding DNA: TGCGCCAGCAGCCAAGGGGTGGCTAGCGGGGGCCACAATGAGCAGTTCTTC. It encodes CASSQGVASGGHNEQFF.

The chain's CDR3 is CASSYSGRADTQYF. Here the CDR3 DNA reads TGTGCCAGCAGTTACTCGGGCAGGGCAGATACGCAGTATTTT. The J gene is TRBJ2-3, the V gene TRBV6-5; a possible D gene is TRBD1 (5 bases). CDR3 length: 14 amino acids. Germline CDR1 reads MNHEY; CDR2 reads SVGAGI. The germline V and J ends were trimmed by 0 bases and 4 bases, with 8 bases remaining between them.

This clonotype was observed a few times. The chain uses TRBV6-2 or TRBV6-3 and TRBJ1-5; 8 nucleotides line up with TRBD1. In germline, CDR1 is MNHEY, CDR2 SVGEGT. Germline trimming cut 4 bases from V and 5 bases from J; bases unmatched to any gene: 4. The CDR3 runs 14 residues. CDR3 residues: CASSSDRAHQPQHF. The CDR3, as DNA: TGTGCCAGCAGTTCGGACAGGGCCCATCAGCCCCAGCATTTT.

This sequence joins TRBV18 and TRBJ1-5, with D possibly matching TRBD1 (5 bases). Per the germline V gene, CDR1 is KGHSH and CDR2 is LQKENI. Deletions cut 3 bases from V and 6 bases from J, with 12 bases between. The CDR3 is 14 residues long. This CDR3 is CASSPGPRGQPQHF. Here the CDR3 DNA reads TGTGCCAGCTCACCGGGACCTCGTGGTCAGCCCCAGCATTTT.

This clonotype was observed a handful of times. V is TRBV6-6 and J is TRBJ2-1; a weak D match, TRBD2 (6 bases). V was pared by 7 bases and J by 5 bases, with 15 bases between. The CDR3 runs 14 residues. CDR1 and CDR2 (germline): MNHNY, SVGAGI (reference sequence). The CDR3 reads CASNGGTRHNEQFF. The CDR3 DNA follows: TGTGCCAGCAACGGCGGGACTCGGCACAATGAGCAGTTCTTC.

The chain carries TRBV20-1 and TRBJ1-2; D is unresolved. The CDR3 is 11 residues long. The V gene's germline CDR1 is DFQATT and CDR2 SNEGSKA (reference sequence). CDR3 DNA: TGCAGGACCCCCCTTAACTATGGCTACACCTTC. As protein: CRTPLNYGYTF.

This clonotype was observed a handful of times. This chain connects TRBV28 to TRBJ2-3; D might be TRBD2 (5 bases). V lost 6 bases and J lost 2, with 12 bases in between. Germline V gene data show CDR1 as MDHEN and CDR2 as SYDVKM. The CDR3 is made up of 14 amino acids. CDR3 coding DNA: TGTGCCAGCAGAGGACTCCCCTCCACAGATACGCAGTATTTT. Amino acids: CASRGLPSTDTQYF.

This clonotype was recorded a few times. The chain uses TRBV6-6 and TRBJ2-7; maybe TRBD2 (7 bases). The V end lost 4 bases, the J end lost 3 bases, and 19 bases lay between the germline ends. The CDR3 extends over 16 amino acids. Germline CDR1 is MNHNY and CDR2 is SVGAGI (reference sequence). The CDR3 DNA is TGTGCCAGCAGTTTTGGGGGGGCCGGCAGATACTACGAGCAGTACTTC. Protein sequence: CASSFGGAGRYYEQYF.

This clonotype has a handful of counts. In nucleotides, the CDR3 is TGTGCCATCAGTGTGACGGGAGACGGCGAAAAACTGTTTTTT. Amino acids: CAISVTGDGEKLFF. The chain recombines TRBV10-3 with TRBJ1-4; D not resolved. Trimming removed 4 bases from V and 8 bases from J, with 14 bases in between. The CDR3 is 14 amino acids. Germline-derived CDR1 and CDR2 are ENHRY and SYGVKD.